The 27 T cell receptor beta chains below all came from one sample that was sequenced in a study of T cells in Graves' hyperthyroidism and ophthalmopathy. Regions amplified from RNA transcripts were the TCR beta CDR3 regions. The primer set for the first-round RT-PCR of the TCR CDR3 was HTBI. Each CDR3 protein gets one entry after TCRdb re-called the multiplex PCR reads with MiXCR. The sample includes approximately 480,000 distinct CDR3 sequences, less than 25% seen only once; the top ten take more than 25%. Sequenced material: blood. These receptors all come from a man aged 18 to 30 with Graves' hyperthyroidism.

This clonotype occurred many times. As DNA, the CDR3 is TGTGCCAGCAGTTCTAGACAGGTCACCGGGGAGCTGTTTTTT. It yields the protein CASSSRQVTGELFF. The chain is built from TRBV28 and TRBJ2-2; possible D gene TRBD1, 6 bases. Trimming removed 4 bases from V and 4 bases from J, with 10 bases in between. The length of the CDR3 is 14 residues. Germline CDR1 MDHEN, CDR2 SYDVKM.

This clonotype was observed a handful of times. One end of the junction does not line up with germline, which may come from a read error. For the CDR3, the DNA is TGTGCCTGGAGTGTAATACGCGGCAGGGGGTACGGGCAGTACTTC. Amino acid sequence: CAWSVIRGRGYGQYF. The chain is built from TRBV30 and TRBJ2-7, with 7 bases fitting TRBD1. The germline CDR1 and CDR2 sequences are GTSNPN and SVGIG (reference sequence). The CDR3 spans 15 residues.

In this sample, this clonotype turned up many times. J is TRBJ1-5 and V is TRBV12-3 or TRBV12-4; TRBD1 might be the D (5 bases). The CDR3 extends over 15 amino acids. Trimming cost V 3 bases and J 7 bases, with 16 bases left between them. CDR3 region: CASSLGRRGGQPQHF. In DNA form, the CDR3 reads TGTGCCAGCAGTTTGGGGAGGAGGGGAGGGCAGCCCCAGCATTTT.

At least ten counts were recorded for this clonotype. Here the CDR3 DNA reads TGCAGCGTTGAAGGAGGCGGGCCAGGGGGCGAGGAAGGCTACACCTTC. Its protein is CSVEGGGPGGEEGYTF. The chain has TRBV29-1 and TRBJ1-2; TRBD1 matches 8 bases. This CDR3 is 16 amino acids long. Germline-derived CDR1 and CDR2 are SQVTM and ANQGSEA. J was trimmed by 8 bases and V by 1 base; bases with no gene match: 15.

This clonotype was observed many times. The chain has TRBV28 and TRBJ1-1, with D possibly being TRBD1 (5 bases). The CDR3 extends over 14 amino acids. Germline CDR1 and CDR2: MDHEN and SYDVKM. V lost 2 bases to trimming and J lost 4 bases, with 11 bases between them. CDR3 amino acids: CASSLGAFFTEAFF. The CDR3 bases are TGTGCCAGCAGTTTAGGGGCCTTCTTCACTGAAGCTTTCTTT.

This clonotype was seen ten or more times. The rearrangement links TRBV19 to TRBJ1-2; D not certain. Germline V gene lookup returns CDR1 LNHDA and CDR2 SQIVND (reference sequence). V was pared by 2 bases and J by 3 bases, with 10 bases between. The CDR3 is made up of 14 amino acids. CDR3 region: CASSIRPRDYGYTF. CDR3 sequence (DNA): TGTGCCAGTAGTATAAGGCCGAGGGACTATGGCTACACCTTC.

This clonotype was picked up many times. V and J are TRBV4-1 and TRBJ1-2; TRBD1 agrees at 7 bases. Losses at the gene ends were 1 base for V and 4 bases for J; bases not matched to a gene: 6. Per the germline V gene, CDR1 is MGHRA and CDR2 is YSYEKL. The CDR3 sequence is 15 residues long. The CDR3 region is CASSQAATGSYGYTF. The DNA of the CDR3 is TGCGCCAGCAGCCAAGCCGCGACAGGGAGCTATGGCTACACCTTC.

The chain has TRBV28 and TRBJ2-7; the match to TRBD1 covers 7 bases. J lost 5 bases, V lost 7 bases, and 11 bases had no gene match. This CDR3 is built from 14 residues. Germline CDR1 MDHEN, CDR2 SYDVKM. CDR3 nucleotide sequence: TGTGCCAGCACGGGCCTGGGACAGAGGGACGAGCAGTACTTC. Translating it yields CASTGLGQRDEQYF.

The V gene is TRBV28, the J gene TRBJ1-2; no firm D call. This CDR3 is 14 amino acids long. V shed 10 bases and J shed 3 bases, with 18 bases lying between them. The germline gives CDR1 MDHEN, CDR2 SYDVKM. The CDR3 DNA reads as TGTGCCACCACCAAATGGGCAGGAGACTATGGCTACACCTTC. This gives the protein CATTKWAGDYGYTF.

This clonotype was recorded many times. The chain combines TRBV4-2 with TRBJ1-3; 8 nucleotides match TRBD1. CDR3 length: 16 amino acids. V lost 2 bases to trimming and J lost 4 bases; unmatched junction nucleotides: 7. Germline V lookup: CDR1 LGHNA, CDR2 YNFKEQ. The CDR3 DNA is TGTGCCAGCAGCCAAACCCGACAGGGGACAGGAAACACCATATATTTT. The encoded protein is CASSQTRQGTGNTIYF.

There are many counts of this clonotype. The chain employs TRBV6-5 and TRBJ1-1; D remains unclear. CDR1 is MNHEY, CDR2 SVGAGI, per germline. The V end lost 6 bases, the J end lost 6 bases, and 14 bases lay between the germline ends. The CDR3 totals 13 residues. The CDR3 spells CASRDWGNAEAFF. CDR3 coding DNA: TGTGCCAGCAGGGACTGGGGAAACGCTGAAGCTTTCTTT.

A note on this clonotype: Since the CDR3 does not end with the conserved phenylalanine or tryptophan, this likely comes from a read error. The V call is TRBV11-2, the J call TRBJ2-7; D may be TRBD1 (6 bases). Germline-derived CDR1 and CDR2 are SGHAT and FQNNGV. V was trimmed by 0 bases and J by 4 bases, leaving 13 bases between them. The CDR3 spans 15 residues. For the CDR3, the DNA is TGTGCCAGCAGCTTAGAAGGGGGTTTGACTTACGAGCAGTACTAC. It specifies CASSLEGGLTYEQYY.

V gene TRBV6-2 or TRBV6-3 combines with J gene TRBJ2-7, with 7 bases that match TRBD1. The CDR3 is made up of 14 amino acids. Germline CDR1 is MNHEY and CDR2 is SVGEGT. V was clipped by 6 bases and J by 8 bases; unmatched bases: 13. CDR3: CASRVTGQRDKQYF. CDR3 DNA: TGTGCCAGCAGAGTAACGGGACAGAGGGATAAGCAGTACTTC.

A few counts support this clonotype. The V and J genes are TRBV7-8 and TRBJ1-5; no clear D gene. Germline loops: CDR1 SGHVS, CDR2 FQNEAQ. Trimming removed 1 base from V and 6 bases from J, with 4 bases in between. This CDR3 has 12 residues. The CDR3 sequence: CASSLVSQPQHF. DNA for the CDR3: TGTGCCAGCAGCTTAGTTAGTCAGCCCCAGCATTTT.

The gene calls are TRBV12-3 or TRBV12-4 and TRBJ1-2; D possibly corresponds to TRBD1 (6 bases). The germline V and J ends were trimmed by 7 bases and 5 bases, with 11 bases remaining between them. The CDR3 is made up of 12 amino acids. The CDR3 DNA is TGTGCCAGCACCGCACAGGGTTATGGCTACACCTTC. Protein sequence: CASTAQGYGYTF.

The chain carries TRBV30 and TRBJ2-5; D perhaps matches TRBD1 (5 bases). Germline loops: CDR1 GTSNPN, CDR2 SVGIG (reference sequence). The germline V and J ends were trimmed by 0 bases and 3 bases, with 8 bases remaining between them. CDR3 length equals 13 residues. The CDR3 coding sequence is TGTGCCTGGAGTGTCCCCAGGGAAGAGACCCAGTACTTC. Its translation: CAWSVPREETQYF.

A note on this clonotype: As the CDR3 is not closed by the conserved phenylalanine or tryptophan, this likely results from a read error. V usage is TRBV28 and J usage is TRBJ1-1; possibly TRBD1 for D (6 bases). This CDR3 spans 14 amino acids. The V gene's germline CDR1 is MDHEN and CDR2 SYDVKM. V lost 6 bases, J lost 0 bases, and 11 bases lay in between. In nucleotides, the CDR3 is TGTGCCAGCAGGTCAGGGGAGTTGAACACTGAAGCTTTCGTG. This translates into CASRSGELNTEAFV.

The chain carries TRBV12-3 or TRBV12-4 and TRBJ2-7; weak D call: TRBD2 (6 bases). Between the trimmed V and J ends, which lost 5 bases and 2 bases, there was a span of 19 bases. The CDR3 is made up of 16 amino acids. The CDR3 nucleotides read TGTGCCAGCAGTCGCCGTCCGGGACTGGATACCTACGAGCAGTACTTC. Its translation: CASSRRPGLDTYEQYF.

This clonotype was observed a few times. An end of the junction differs from the germline gene, which may be a read error. J is TRBJ2-7 and V is TRBV7-2; a possible D gene is TRBD1 (6 bases). The CDR3 is made up of 12 amino acids. Germline V CDR1 and CDR2: SGHTA, FQGNSA. The CDR3, as DNA: TGTGCCAGCAGCTTAGTAGGTGGACAGTCCAGCTTC. Translating it yields CASSLVGGQSSF. Full variable domain (outside the CDR3, taken from reference TRBV7-2 and TRBJ2-7): GAGVSQSPSNKVTEKGKDVELRCDPISGHTALYWYRQSLGQGLEFLIYFQGNSAPDKSGLPSDRFSAERTGGSVSTLTIQRTQQEDSAVYLCASSLVGGQSSFGPGTRLTVT.

On this clonotype itself: Here the CDR3 omits its conserved ending phenylalanine or tryptophan, so a read error is the likely source. The V and J genes are TRBV3-1 and TRBJ2-7, with 9 bases matching TRBD2. V dropped 1 base and J dropped 5; count of bases not matched to a gene: 6. Germline V gene lookup returns CDR1 LGHDT and CDR2 YNNKEL (reference sequence). CDR3 length: 15 residues. The CDR3: CASSQAGGGANEQYY. DNA for the CDR3: TGTGCCAGCAGCCAAGCAGGCGGGGGGGCCAACGAGCAGTACTAC.

This clonotype has at least ten counts. The chain recombines TRBV19 with TRBJ1-1; D is undetermined. Germline-derived CDR1 and CDR2 are LNHDA and SQIVND (reference sequence). Trimming cost V 2 bases and J 1 base, with 5 bases left between them. This CDR3 region has 13 residues. The DNA for the CDR3 is TGTGCCAGTAGTATAATGGGGAACACTGAAGCTTTCTTT. Protein product: CASSIMGNTEAFF. Filled out from reference TRBV19 and TRBJ1-1, the complete variable domain reads DGGITQSPKYLFRKEGQNVTLSCEQNLNHDAMYWYRQDPGQGLRLIYYSQIVNDFQKGDIAEGYSVSREKKESFPLTVTSAQKNPTAFYLCASSIMGNTEAFFGQGTRLTVV.

This clonotype was recorded many times. CDR3 loop: CASSPGLGRSGNTIYF. CDR3 bases: TGCGCCAGCAGCCCTGGGCTGGGGCGCTCTGGAAACACCATATATTTT. The J gene is TRBJ1-3, the V gene TRBV5-1, with a tentative D call TRBD1 (5 bases). Trimming shortened V by 4 bases and J by 0 bases, and 14 bases separated the two germline ends. Germline V CDR1 and CDR2: SGHRS, YFSETQ. The CDR3 length is 16 residues.

In this sample, this clonotype turned up many times. The J gene is TRBJ1-1, the V gene TRBV2, with D hard to call. The V and J ends lost 8 bases and 4 bases respectively, with 8 bases between them. In germline, CDR1 is SNHLY, CDR2 FYNNEI. The CDR3 runs to 11 residues. CDR3 bases: TGTGCCAGCCTCAGAGGCACTGAAGCTTTCTTT. Its protein product is CASLRGTEAFF.

The chain recombines TRBV6-5 with TRBJ1-1, with 7 positions matching TRBD1. The J segment lost 0 bases and the V segment lost 4 bases, leaving 11 bases of the junction unmatched. CDR1 and CDR2 (germline): MNHEY, SVGAGI. The CDR3 has 17 residues. This CDR3 reads CASSSTGRVRMNTEAFF. DNA of the CDR3: TGTGCCAGCAGTTCGACAGGGAGGGTAAGGATGAACACTGAAGCTTTCTTT.

This clonotype occurred many times. This chain joins TRBV20-1 and TRBJ1-1; D is possibly TRBD1 (5 bases). In germline, CDR1 is DFQATT, CDR2 SNEGSKA (reference sequence). Between the trimmed V and J ends, which lost 6 bases and 3 bases, there was a span of 14 bases. The CDR3 is 13 amino acids. CDR3 region: CSAPGRVDTEAFF. CDR3 nucleotide sequence: TGCAGTGCCCCGGGCAGGGTTGACACTGAAGCTTTCTTT.

This clonotype has a handful of counts. The CDR3 protein is CASSPGGSYGANVLTF. The CDR3 DNA reads TGTGCCAGCAGTCCCGGGGGGAGTTATGGGGCCAACGTCCTGACTTTC. The genes are TRBV28 and TRBJ2-6; TRBD2 aligns across 7 bases. With V trimmed by 5 bases and J by 3 bases, 7 bases remained unmatched. The CDR3 is made up of 16 amino acids. Germline lookup yields CDR1 MDHEN and CDR2 SYDVKM.

This clonotype was counted at least ten times. The V and J genes are TRBV6-5 and TRBJ1-1; D gene uncertain. The CDR3 is made up of 16 amino acids. CDR1 is MNHEY, CDR2 SVGAGI, per germline. The V end lost 2 bases, the J end lost 6 bases, and 19 bases lay between the germline ends. CDR3 in DNA: TGTGCCAGCAGTTACCGAGTGCCCGATTGGGTCCCTGAAGCTTTCTTT. Its translation: CASSYRVPDWVPEAFF.